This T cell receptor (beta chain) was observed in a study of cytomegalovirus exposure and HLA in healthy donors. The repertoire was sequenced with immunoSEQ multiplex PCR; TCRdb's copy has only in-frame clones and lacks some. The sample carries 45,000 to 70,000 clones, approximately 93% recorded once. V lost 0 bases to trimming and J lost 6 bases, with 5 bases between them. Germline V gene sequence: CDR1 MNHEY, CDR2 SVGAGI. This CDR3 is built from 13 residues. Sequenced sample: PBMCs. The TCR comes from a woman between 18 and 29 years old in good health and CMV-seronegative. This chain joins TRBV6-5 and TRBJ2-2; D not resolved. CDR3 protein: CASSYSPAGELFF. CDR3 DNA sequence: TGTGCCAGCAGTTACTCCCCTGCCGGGGAGCTGTTTTTT.